This T cell receptor beta chain was identified during a study of T cell changes during pregnancy in multiple sclerosis. V lost 3 bases to trimming and J lost 0 bases, with 12 bases between them. Germline CDR1 is PRHDT and CDR2 is FYEKMQ (reference sequence). This CDR3 contains 16 residues. Measured with immunoSEQ multiplex PCR; TCRdb has only the in-frame clones, and not every one. The sample has 44,000 or so clones; more than 75% are singletons. Sequenced material: CD8+ T cells from peripheral blood mononuclear cells, taken after pregnancy. V usage is TRBV13 and J usage is TRBJ1-5, with TRBD1 as a possible D gene (5 bases). This sequence was found in a female donor in good health, enrolled as a control in a pregnancy study. The CDR3 DNA reads as TGTGCCAGCAGCTTGGGGGGTCCGAATAGCAATCAGCCCCAGCATTTT. It is translated as CASSLGGPNSNQPQHF.